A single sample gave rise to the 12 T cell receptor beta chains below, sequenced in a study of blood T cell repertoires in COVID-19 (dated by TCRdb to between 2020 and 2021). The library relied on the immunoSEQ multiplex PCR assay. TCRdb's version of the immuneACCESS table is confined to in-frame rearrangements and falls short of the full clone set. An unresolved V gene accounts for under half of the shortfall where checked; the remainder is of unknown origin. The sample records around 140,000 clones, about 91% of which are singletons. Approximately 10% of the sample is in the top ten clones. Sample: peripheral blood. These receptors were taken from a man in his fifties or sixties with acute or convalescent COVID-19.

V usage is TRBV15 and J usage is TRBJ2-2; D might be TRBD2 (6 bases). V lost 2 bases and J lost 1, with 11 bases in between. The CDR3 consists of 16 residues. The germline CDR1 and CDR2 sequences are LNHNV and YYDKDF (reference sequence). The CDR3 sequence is CATSRWGAGNTGELFF. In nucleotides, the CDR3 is TGTGCCACCAGCAGATGGGGAGCGGGGAACACCGGGGAGCTGTTTTTT.

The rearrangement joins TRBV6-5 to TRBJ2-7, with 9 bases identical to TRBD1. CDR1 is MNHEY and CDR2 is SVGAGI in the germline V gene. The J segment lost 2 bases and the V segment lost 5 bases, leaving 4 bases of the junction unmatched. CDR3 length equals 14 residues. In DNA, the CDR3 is TGTGCCAGCAGTACAGGGGGCGCAACCTACGAGCAGTACTTC. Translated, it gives CASSTGGATYEQYF.

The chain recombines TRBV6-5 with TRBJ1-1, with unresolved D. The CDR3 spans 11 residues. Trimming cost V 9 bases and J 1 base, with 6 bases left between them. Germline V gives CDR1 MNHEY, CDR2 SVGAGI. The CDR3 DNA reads TGTGCCAGTCGCGGGAACACTGAAGCTTTCTTT. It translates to CASRGNTEAFF.

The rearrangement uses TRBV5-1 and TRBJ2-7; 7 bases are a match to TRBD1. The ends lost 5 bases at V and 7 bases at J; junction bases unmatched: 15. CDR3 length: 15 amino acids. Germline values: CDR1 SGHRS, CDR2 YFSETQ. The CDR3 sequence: CASRRGGVSPGEQYF. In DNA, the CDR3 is TGCGCCAGCAGACGAGGGGGCGTATCCCCCGGAGAGCAGTACTTC.

For the CDR3, the DNA is TGTGCCAGCAGTTCACCAGGGACAGGCAAAAACATTCAGTACTTC. It is translated as CASSSPGTGKNIQYF. This rearrangement joins TRBV28 to TRBJ2-4; 8 bases agree with TRBD1. Losses at the gene ends were 4 bases for V and 3 bases for J; bases not matched to a gene: 5. Per the germline V gene, CDR1 is MDHEN and CDR2 is SYDVKM. The CDR3 loop spans 15 amino acids.

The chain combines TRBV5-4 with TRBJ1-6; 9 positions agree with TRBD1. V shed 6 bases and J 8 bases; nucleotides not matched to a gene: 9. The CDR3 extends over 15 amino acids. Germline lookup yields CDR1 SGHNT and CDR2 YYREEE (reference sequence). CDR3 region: CASNLNRGQDSPLHF. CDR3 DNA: TGTGCCAGCAACCTGAACAGGGGGCAGGATTCACCCCTCCACTTT.

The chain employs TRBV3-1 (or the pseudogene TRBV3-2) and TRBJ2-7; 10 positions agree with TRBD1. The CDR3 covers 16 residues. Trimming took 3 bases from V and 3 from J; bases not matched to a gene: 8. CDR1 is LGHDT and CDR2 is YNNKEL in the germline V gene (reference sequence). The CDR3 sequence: CASSHPPGTGDYEQYF. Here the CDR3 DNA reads TGTGCCAGCAGCCACCCACCCGGGACAGGGGACTACGAGCAGTACTTC.

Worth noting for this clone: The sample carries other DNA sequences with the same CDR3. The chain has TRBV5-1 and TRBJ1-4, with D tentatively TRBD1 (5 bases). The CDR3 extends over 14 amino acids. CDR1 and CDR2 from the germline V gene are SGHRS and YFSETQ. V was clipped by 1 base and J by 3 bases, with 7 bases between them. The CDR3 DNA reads TGCGCCAGCAGCTTGCAGGGCTCTAATGAAAAACTGTTTTTT. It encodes CASSLQGSNEKLFF.

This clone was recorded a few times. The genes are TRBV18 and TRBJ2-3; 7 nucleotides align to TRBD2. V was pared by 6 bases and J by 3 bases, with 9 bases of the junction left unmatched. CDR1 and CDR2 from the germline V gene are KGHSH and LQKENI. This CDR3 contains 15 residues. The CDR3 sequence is CASSPRDSGTDTQYF. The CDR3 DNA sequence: TGTGCCAGCTCTCCTCGAGATAGCGGGACAGATACGCAGTATTTT.

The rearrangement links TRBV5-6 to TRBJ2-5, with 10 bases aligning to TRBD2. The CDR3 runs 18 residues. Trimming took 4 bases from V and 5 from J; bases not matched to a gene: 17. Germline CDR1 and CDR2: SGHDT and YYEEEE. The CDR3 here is CASSQGKGTSVTGETQYF. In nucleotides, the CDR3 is TGTGCCAGCAGCCAAGGGAAGGGGACTAGCGTAACGGGGGAGACCCAGTACTTC.

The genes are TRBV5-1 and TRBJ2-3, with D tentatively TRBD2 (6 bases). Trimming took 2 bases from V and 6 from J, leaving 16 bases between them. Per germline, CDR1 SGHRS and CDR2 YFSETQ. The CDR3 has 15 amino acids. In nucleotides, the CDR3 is TGCGCCAGCAGCTTTAGGGCATCCGCGGGGGATACGCAGTATTTT. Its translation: CASSFRASAGDTQYF.

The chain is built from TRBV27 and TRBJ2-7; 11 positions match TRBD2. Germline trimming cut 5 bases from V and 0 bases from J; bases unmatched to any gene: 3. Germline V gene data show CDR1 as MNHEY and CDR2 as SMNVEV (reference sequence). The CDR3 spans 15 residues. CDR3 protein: CASSQTSGSSYEQYF. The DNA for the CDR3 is TGTGCCAGCAGTCAAACTAGCGGGAGCTCCTACGAGCAGTACTTC.